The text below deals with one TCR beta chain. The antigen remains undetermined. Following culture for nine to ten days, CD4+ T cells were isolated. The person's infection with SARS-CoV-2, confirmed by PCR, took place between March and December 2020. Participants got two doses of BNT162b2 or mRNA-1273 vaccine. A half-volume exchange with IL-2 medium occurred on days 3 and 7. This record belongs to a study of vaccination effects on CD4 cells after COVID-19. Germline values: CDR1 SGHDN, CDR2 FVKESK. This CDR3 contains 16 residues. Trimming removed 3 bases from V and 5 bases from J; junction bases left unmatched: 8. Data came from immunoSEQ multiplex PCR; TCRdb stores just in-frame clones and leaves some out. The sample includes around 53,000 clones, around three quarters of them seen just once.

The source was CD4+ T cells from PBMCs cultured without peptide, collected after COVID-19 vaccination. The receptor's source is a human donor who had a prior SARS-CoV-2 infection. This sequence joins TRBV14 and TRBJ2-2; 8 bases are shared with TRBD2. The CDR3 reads CASSHSTGGLTGELFF. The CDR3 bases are TGTGCCAGCAGCCACAGTACGGGGGGGCTGACCGGGGAGCTGTTTTTT.